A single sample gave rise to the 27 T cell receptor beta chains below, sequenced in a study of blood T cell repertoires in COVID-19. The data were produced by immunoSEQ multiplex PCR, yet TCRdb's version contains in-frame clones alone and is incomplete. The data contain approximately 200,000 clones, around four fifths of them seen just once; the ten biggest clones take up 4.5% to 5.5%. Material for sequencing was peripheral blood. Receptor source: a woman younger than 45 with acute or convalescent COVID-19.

CDR3 coding DNA: TGTGCCAGCAGTTACGGTCGGCCTAGCGGGATGTACGAGCAGTACTTC. Translated, it gives CASSYGRPSGMYEQYF. The J gene is TRBJ2-7, the V gene TRBV6-2 or TRBV6-3; 9 positions match TRBD2. The germline V gene has CDR1 MNHEY and CDR2 SVGEGT. CDR3 length: 16 residues. The V gene end was trimmed by 2 bases and the J gene end by 4 bases; junction bases not matched to a gene: 9.

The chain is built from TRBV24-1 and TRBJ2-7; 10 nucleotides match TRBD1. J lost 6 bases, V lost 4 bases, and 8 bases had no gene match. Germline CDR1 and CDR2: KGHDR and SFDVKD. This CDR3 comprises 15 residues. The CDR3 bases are TGTGCCACCAGTGACACAGGGACAGGGGCTGGCGAGCAGTACTTC. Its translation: CATSDTGTGAGEQYF.

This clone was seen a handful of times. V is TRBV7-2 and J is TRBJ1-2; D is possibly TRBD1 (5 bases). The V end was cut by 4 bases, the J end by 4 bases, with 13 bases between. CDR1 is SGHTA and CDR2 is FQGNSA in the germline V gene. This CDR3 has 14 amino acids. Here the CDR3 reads CASSSTRTSYGYTF. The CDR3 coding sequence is TGTGCCAGCAGCTCAACCCGGACATCCTATGGCTACACCTTC.

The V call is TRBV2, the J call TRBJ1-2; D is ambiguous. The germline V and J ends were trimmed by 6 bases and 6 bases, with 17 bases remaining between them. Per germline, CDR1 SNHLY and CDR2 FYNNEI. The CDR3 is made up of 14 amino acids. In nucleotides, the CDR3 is TGTGCCAGCAGGACCGAAGGACTATCCCATGGCTACACCTTC. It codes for CASRTEGLSHGYTF.

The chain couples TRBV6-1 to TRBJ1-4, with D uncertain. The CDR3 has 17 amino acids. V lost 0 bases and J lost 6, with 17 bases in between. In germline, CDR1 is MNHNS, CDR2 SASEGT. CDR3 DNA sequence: TGTGCCAGCAGTGAAGCTCCAAACGTGGGCTTCGATGAAAAACTGTTTTTT. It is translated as CASSEAPNVGFDEKLFF.

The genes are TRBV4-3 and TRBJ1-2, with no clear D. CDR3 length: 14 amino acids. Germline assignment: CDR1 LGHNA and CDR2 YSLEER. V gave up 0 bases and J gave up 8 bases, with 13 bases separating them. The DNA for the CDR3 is TGCGCCAGCAGCCAAGATGGGGAGATGAAGGGCTACACCTTC. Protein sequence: CASSQDGEMKGYTF.

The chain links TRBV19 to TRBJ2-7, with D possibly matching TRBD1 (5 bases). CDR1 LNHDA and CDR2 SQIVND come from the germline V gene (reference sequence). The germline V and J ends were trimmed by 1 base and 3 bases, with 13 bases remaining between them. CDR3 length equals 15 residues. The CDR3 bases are TGTGCCAGTAGTATAGCAGGGTCCCCCATCTACGAGCAGTACTTC. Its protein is CASSIAGSPIYEQYF.

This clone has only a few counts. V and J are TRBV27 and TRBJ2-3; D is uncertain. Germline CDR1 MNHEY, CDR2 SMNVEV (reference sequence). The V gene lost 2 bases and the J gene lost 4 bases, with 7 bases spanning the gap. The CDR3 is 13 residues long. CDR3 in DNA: TGTGCCAGCAGTTTAGATCGGGCAGATACGCAGTATTTT. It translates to CASSLDRADTQYF.

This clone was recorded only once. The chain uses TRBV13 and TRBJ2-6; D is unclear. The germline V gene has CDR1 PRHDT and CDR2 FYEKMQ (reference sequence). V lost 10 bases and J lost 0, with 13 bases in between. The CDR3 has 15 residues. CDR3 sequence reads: CATQVGLSGANVLTF. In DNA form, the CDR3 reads TGTGCCACCCAGGTGGGTCTCTCTGGGGCCAACGTCCTGACTTTC. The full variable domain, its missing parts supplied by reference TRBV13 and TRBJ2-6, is AAGVIQSPRHLIKEKRETATLKCYPIPRHDTVYWYQQGPGQDPQFLISFYEKMQSDKGSIPDRFSAQQFSDYHSELNMSSLELGDSALYFCATQVGLSGANVLTFGAGSRLTVL.

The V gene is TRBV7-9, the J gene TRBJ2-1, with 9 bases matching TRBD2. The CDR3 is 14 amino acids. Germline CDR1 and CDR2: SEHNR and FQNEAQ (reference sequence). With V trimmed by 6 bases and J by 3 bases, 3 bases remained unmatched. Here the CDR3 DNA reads TGTGCCAGCAGGGCGGGAGGGCGCTACAATGAGCAGTTCTTC. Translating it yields CASRAGGRYNEQFF.

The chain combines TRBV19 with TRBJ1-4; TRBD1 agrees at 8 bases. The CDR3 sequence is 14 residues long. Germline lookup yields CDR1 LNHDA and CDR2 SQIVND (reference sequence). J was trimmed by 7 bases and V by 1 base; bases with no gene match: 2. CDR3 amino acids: CASSIGTGFEKLFF. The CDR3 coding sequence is TGTGCCAGTAGTATAGGGACAGGGTTTGAAAAACTGTTTTTT.

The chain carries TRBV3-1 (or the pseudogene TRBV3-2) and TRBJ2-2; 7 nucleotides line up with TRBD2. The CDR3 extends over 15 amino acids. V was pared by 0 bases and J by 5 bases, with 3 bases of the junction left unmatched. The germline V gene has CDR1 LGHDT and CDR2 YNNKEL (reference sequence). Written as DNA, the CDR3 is TGTGCCAGCAGCCAAGAAGGACTAGTAACCGGGGAGCTGTTTTTT. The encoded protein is CASSQEGLVTGELFF.

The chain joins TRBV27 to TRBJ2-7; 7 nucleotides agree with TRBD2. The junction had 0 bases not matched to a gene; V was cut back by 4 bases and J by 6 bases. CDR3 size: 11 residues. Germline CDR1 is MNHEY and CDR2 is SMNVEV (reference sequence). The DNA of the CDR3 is TGTGCCAGCAGTTGGGGGGGCGAGCAGTACTTC. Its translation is CASSWGGEQYF.

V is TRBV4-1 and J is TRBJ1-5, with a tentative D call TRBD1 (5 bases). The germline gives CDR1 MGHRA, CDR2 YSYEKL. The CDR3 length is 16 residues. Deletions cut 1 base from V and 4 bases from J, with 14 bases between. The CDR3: CASSQVRQSRNQPQHF. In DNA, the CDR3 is TGCGCCAGCAGCCAAGTACGACAGAGTAGGAATCAGCCCCAGCATTTT.

This CDR3 is CASSPNRGPTVEQYF. CDR3 sequence (DNA): TGTGCCAGCAGCCCAAACAGGGGGCCCACGGTCGAGCAGTACTTC. This chain connects TRBV3-1 (or the pseudogene TRBV3-2) to TRBJ2-7; 9 nucleotides match TRBD1. Germline loops: CDR1 LGHDT, CDR2 YNNKEL (reference sequence). The CDR3 contains 15 residues. V lost 4 bases, J lost 6 bases, and 10 bases stayed unmatched.

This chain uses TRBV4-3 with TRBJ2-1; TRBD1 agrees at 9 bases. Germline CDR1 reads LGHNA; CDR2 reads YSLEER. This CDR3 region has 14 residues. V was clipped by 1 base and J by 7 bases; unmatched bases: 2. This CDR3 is CASSQGDRENEQFF. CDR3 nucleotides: TGCGCCAGCAGCCAAGGGGACAGGGAGAATGAGCAGTTCTTC.

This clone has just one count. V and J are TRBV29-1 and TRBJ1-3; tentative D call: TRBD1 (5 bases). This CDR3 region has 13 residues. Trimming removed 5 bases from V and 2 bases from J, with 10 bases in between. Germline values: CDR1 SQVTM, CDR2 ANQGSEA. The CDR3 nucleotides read TGCAGCGTTTCAGGGAATCCTGGAAACACCATATATTTT. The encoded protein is CSVSGNPGNTIYF.

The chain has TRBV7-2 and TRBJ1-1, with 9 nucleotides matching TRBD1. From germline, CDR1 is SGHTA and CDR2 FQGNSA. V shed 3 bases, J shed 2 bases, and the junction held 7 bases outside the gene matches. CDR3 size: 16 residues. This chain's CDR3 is CASSFRGQGSNTEAFF. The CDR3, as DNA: TGTGCCAGCAGCTTTAGGGGACAGGGATCTAACACTGAAGCTTTCTTT. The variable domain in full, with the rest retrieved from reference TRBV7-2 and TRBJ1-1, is GAGVSQSPSNKVTEKGKDVELRCDPISGHTALYWYRQSLGQGLEFLIYFQGNSAPDKSGLPSDRFSAERTGGSVSTLTIQRTQQEDSAVYLCASSFRGQGSNTEAFFGQGTRLTVV.

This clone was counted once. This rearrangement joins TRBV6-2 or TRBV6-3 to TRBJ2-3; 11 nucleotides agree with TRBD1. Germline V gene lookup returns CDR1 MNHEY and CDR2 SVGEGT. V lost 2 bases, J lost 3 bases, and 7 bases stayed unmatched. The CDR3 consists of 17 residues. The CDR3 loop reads CASSYHRGQGGTDTQYF. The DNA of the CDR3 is TGTGCCAGCAGTTACCATAGGGGACAGGGGGGAACAGATACGCAGTATTTT.

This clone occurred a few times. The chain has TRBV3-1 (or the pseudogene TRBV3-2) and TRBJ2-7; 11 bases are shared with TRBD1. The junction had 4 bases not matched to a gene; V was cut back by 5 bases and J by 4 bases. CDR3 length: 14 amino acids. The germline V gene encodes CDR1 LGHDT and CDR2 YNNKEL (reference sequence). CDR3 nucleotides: TGTGCCAGCAGCAAGGGACAGGGGGTGTACGAGCAGTACTTC. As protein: CASSKGQGVYEQYF.

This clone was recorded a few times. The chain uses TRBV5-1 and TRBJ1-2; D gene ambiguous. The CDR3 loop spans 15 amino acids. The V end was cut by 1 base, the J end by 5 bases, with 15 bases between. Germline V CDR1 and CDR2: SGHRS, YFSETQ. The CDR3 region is CASSLSPGAWYGYTF. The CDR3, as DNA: TGCGCCAGCAGCTTGTCCCCAGGTGCCTGGTATGGCTACACCTTC.

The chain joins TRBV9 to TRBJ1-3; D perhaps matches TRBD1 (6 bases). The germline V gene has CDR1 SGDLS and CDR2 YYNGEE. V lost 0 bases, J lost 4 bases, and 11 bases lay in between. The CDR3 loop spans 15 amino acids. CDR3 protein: CASSVGDRSGNTIYF. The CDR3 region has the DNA TGTGCCAGCAGCGTAGGTGACAGGTCGGGAAACACCATATATTTT.

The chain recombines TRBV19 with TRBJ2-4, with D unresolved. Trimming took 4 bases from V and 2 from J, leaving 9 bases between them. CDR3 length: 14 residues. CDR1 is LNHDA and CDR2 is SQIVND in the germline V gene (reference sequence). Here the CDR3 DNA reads TGTGCCAGTAGTAACCCAGGATCCAAAAACATTCAGTACTTC. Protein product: CASSNPGSKNIQYF.

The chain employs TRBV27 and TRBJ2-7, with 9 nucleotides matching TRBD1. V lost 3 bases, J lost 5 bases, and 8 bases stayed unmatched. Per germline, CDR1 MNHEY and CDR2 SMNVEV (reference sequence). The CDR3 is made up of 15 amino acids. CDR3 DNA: TGTGCCAGCAGTTTCCTGGGACAGGGAGGAGACGAGCAGTACTTC. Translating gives CASSFLGQGGDEQYF.

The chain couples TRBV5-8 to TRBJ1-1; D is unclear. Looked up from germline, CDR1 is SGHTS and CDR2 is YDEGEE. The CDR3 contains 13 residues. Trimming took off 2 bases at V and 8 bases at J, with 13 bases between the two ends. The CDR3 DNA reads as TGTGCCAGCAGCTTTGGAGGGAGATTCGAAGCTTTCTTT. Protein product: CASSFGGRFEAFF.

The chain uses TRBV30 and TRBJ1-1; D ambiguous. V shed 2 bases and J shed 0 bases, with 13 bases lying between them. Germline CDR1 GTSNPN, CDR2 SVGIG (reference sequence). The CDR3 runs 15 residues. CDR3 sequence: CAWSWQVALNTEAFF. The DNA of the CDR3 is TGTGCCTGGAGTTGGCAGGTTGCCCTGAACACTGAAGCTTTCTTT.

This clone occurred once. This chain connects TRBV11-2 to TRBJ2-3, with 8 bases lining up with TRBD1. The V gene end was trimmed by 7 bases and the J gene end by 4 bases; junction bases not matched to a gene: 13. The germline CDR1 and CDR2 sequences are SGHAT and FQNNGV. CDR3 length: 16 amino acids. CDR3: CASTKRRDRSPDTQYF. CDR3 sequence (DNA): TGTGCCAGCACCAAAAGAAGGGACAGGAGCCCAGATACGCAGTATTTT.